A single sample gave rise to the 10 T cell receptor beta chains below, sequenced in a study of T cells and copy number aberrations in small-cell lung cancer. Here immunoSEQ multiplex PCR was the method, and the copy in TCRdb shows in-frame clones only, minus some. The data contain 8,500 to 10,000 clones, roughly 79% of them singletons. Sequenced: normal tissue next to the tumor. These receptors originate from a man in his fifties or sixties with small cell lung cancer.

The chain combines TRBV19 with TRBJ1-5; D is undetermined. CDR3 length: 17 residues. V lost 4 bases to trimming and J lost 1 base, with 17 bases between them. Germline CDR1 is LNHDA and CDR2 is SQIVND (reference sequence). CDR3 in amino acids: CASSRTITSISNQPQHF. The CDR3 DNA follows: TGTGCCAGTAGTAGGACCATAACCTCTATAAGCAATCAGCCCCAGCATTTT.

The genes are TRBV4-1 and TRBJ2-3; 9 nucleotides align to TRBD1. Unmatched junction bases numbered 9, after V lost 5 bases and J lost 6 bases. CDR3 size: 15 residues. Per the germline V gene, CDR1 is MGHRA and CDR2 is YSYEKL. The CDR3 DNA sequence: TGCGCCAGCAGCGATCCGGGACAGGGATGGGATACGCAGTATTTT. It yields the protein CASSDPGQGWDTQYF.

This clone was seen a handful of times. The chain employs TRBV5-1 and TRBJ1-4; 8 nucleotides line up with TRBD1. Germline trimming cut 3 bases from V and 1 base from J; bases unmatched to any gene: 2. The CDR3 spans 15 residues. The germline V gene has CDR1 SGHRS and CDR2 YFSETQ. The CDR3 region is CASSYGQGTNEKLFF. The CDR3 region has the DNA TGCGCCAGCAGCTACGGACAGGGAACTAATGAAAAACTGTTTTTT.

This rearrangement joins TRBV30 to TRBJ2-7; weak D call: TRBD2 (5 bases). CDR1 and CDR2 (germline): GTSNPN, SVGIG (reference sequence). There are 15 residues in the CDR3. The V gene lost 3 bases and the J gene lost 5 bases, with 20 bases spanning the gap. DNA of the CDR3: TGTGCCTGGAGGTCAAGGTCAGCCCTCGGGGACGAGCAGTACTTC. Its translation: CAWRSRSALGDEQYF.

This clone is medium-sized by share. V gene TRBV6-5 combines with J gene TRBJ2-5; a weak D match, TRBD2 (6 bases). Looked up from germline, CDR1 is MNHEY and CDR2 is SVGAGI. The germline V and J ends were trimmed by 5 bases and 7 bases, with 14 bases remaining between them. CDR3 length: 13 amino acids. CDR3 DNA: TGTGCCAGCAGTCCTAGACTAGTTCCGACCCAGTACTTC. Amino acids: CASSPRLVPTQYF.

The chain joins TRBV28 to TRBJ1-2, with a possible D match to TRBD1 (5 bases). V dropped 6 bases and J dropped 4 bases, with 15 bases sitting between them. The CDR3 runs to 14 residues. Looked up from germline, CDR1 is MDHEN and CDR2 is SYDVKM. The CDR3 spells CASSRTRQSYGYTF. The CDR3 DNA reads as TGTGCCAGCAGCCGGACAAGGCAAAGCTATGGCTACACCTTC.

This chain links TRBV29-1 with TRBJ1-1, with D hard to call. The CDR3 has 16 amino acids. V was clipped by 0 bases and J by 1 base, with 15 bases between them. Germline loops: CDR1 SQVTM, CDR2 ANQGSEA. This CDR3 reads CSVEECGTEKNTEAFF. CDR3 sequence (DNA): TGCAGCGTTGAAGAGTGTGGCACCGAGAAGAACACTGAAGCTTTCTTT.

Turning to this clone: At one end, the junction sequence differs from germline, possibly due to a read error. The chain carries TRBV6-5 and TRBJ2-5, with a tentative D call TRBD1 (6 bases). In germline, CDR1 is MNHEY, CDR2 SVGAGI. The CDR3 runs to 15 residues. CDR3 protein: CASSLATGEQEIQYF. Here the CDR3 DNA reads TGTGCCAGCAGTTTGGCGACAGGCGAGCAAGAGATCCAGTACTTC.

This clone was seen just once. One end of the junction varies from germline; a read error may be responsible. The sample carries other DNA sequences with the same CDR3. V is TRBV4-1 and J is TRBJ2-5; tentative D call: TRBD2 (5 bases). The CDR3 totals 15 residues. Germline V gene sequence: CDR1 MGHRA, CDR2 YSYEKL. CDR3 loop: CASSQVRGSLETQYF. CDR3 bases: TGCGCCAGCAGCCAAGTGCGAGGGAGTCTGGAGACCCAATACTTC.

The chain combines TRBV11-3 with TRBJ2-1, with D unclear. Germline assignment: CDR1 SGHNT and CDR2 YENEEA. The CDR3 consists of 14 residues. Trimming shortened V by 1 base and J by 4 bases, and 8 bases separated the two germline ends. CDR3 nucleotide sequence: TGTGCCAGCAGCTTAGTTCGCGGTTACAATGAGCAGTTCTTC. Protein sequence: CASSLVRGYNEQFF.